The 21 T cell receptor beta chains in this list originate from one sample, sequenced in a study of human T cells and chemical hapten exposure. Described time point: patch test 1, 2 weeks after DPC sensitization. Described treatment: therapeutic diphenylcyclopropenone sensitization with weekly scalp DPC. TCRdb fed the RACE reads into MiXCR, producing one record per CDR3 protein. The top ten clones hold about 2.2% of a sample with about 380,000 distinct CDR3 sequences, about 4.8% of them seen once. The sample consisted of whole blood, taken in connection with sensitization to the hapten diphenylcyclopropenone (DPC). The receptors were sampled from a woman in her fifties or sixties with alopecia areata. Some clones in this sample may be carry-over from other donors' samples.

This clonotype was counted between two and nine times. The chain carries TRBV12-3 or TRBV12-4 and TRBJ1-4; D ambiguous. The CDR3 covers 15 residues. V lost 3 bases to trimming and J lost 8 bases, with 16 bases between them. CDR3 region: CASSLMREEEEKLFF. CDR3 bases: TGTGCCAGCAGTTTGATGAGGGAGGAGGAAGAAAAACTGTTTTTT.

In this sample, this clonotype turned up a few times. The rearrangement uses TRBV27 and TRBJ1-6; the D gene is possibly TRBD1 (5 bases). Trimming cost V 4 bases and J 7 bases, with 11 bases left between them. Germline values: CDR1 MNHEY, CDR2 SMNVEV (reference sequence). CDR3 size: 14 residues. Here the CDR3 DNA reads TGTGCCAGCAGTTGGGGTTCAGGGAATTCACCCCTCCACTTT. Translating gives CASSWGSGNSPLHF.

The sample holds many counts of this clonotype. The J gene is TRBJ2-3, the V gene TRBV28, with D unclear. V was cut by 4 bases and J by 8 bases, with 10 bases left in between. The CDR3 contains 12 residues. Germline values: CDR1 MDHEN, CDR2 SYDVKM. The CDR3 DNA sequence: TGTGCCAGCAGTTGGGCCGGCGGTACGCAGTATTTT. This sequence encodes CASSWAGGTQYF.

This clonotype has ten or more counts. The chain has TRBV29-1 and TRBJ2-7, with TRBD2 as a possible D gene (6 bases). Germline V gives CDR1 SQVTM, CDR2 ANQGSEA. CDR3 size: 12 residues. Trimming removed 5 bases at V and 3 bases at J, with 11 bases between. In DNA form, the CDR3 reads TGCAGCGTTCCGGCGGGGAGCTACGAGCAGTACTTC. It yields the protein CSVPAGSYEQYF.

This clonotype has a handful of counts. V and J are TRBV7-9 and TRBJ2-2; 12 bases line up with TRBD1. The CDR3 has 16 amino acids. Per germline, CDR1 SEHNR and CDR2 FQNEAQ (reference sequence). V was clipped by 5 bases and J by 7 bases; unmatched bases: 8. In DNA, the CDR3 is TGTGCCAGCAGCCCCAGGGGACAGGGGGCTATCGGGGAGCTGTTTTTT. Translated: CASSPRGQGAIGELFF.

This clonotype has just a few counts. This chain uses TRBV24-1 with TRBJ1-2, with a possible D match to TRBD1 (6 bases). This CDR3 spans 12 amino acids. V shed 8 bases and J shed 7 bases, with 13 bases lying between them. Germline CDR1 reads KGHDR; CDR2 reads SFDVKD. The CDR3 protein is CATTPGASGYTF. The CDR3 DNA follows: TGTGCCACCACCCCAGGGGCTTCTGGCTACACCTTC.

This clonotype was seen at least ten times. V is TRBV13 and J is TRBJ1-4; 8 bases agree with TRBD1. This CDR3 has 15 amino acids. J was trimmed by 3 bases and V by 6 bases; bases with no gene match: 6. From germline, CDR1 is PRHDT and CDR2 FYEKMQ (reference sequence). The CDR3 is CASSSRGPANEKLFF. The CDR3 DNA sequence: TGTGCCAGCAGTTCCAGGGGGCCGGCTAATGAAAAACTGTTTTTT.

In this sample, this clonotype turned up many times. The chain couples TRBV10-2 to TRBJ1-2, with no clear D. The V and J ends lost 5 bases and 4 bases respectively, with 8 bases between them. This CDR3 is built from 12 residues. Germline V gene data show CDR1 as WSHSY and CDR2 as SAAADI. The CDR3 region is CASSTDFYGYTF. For the CDR3, the DNA is TGCGCCAGCAGTACAGACTTCTATGGCTACACCTTC.

There are many counts of this clonotype. The chain joins TRBV12-3 or TRBV12-4 to TRBJ1-1, with D uncertain. The CDR3 extends over 12 amino acids. V lost 7 bases to trimming and J lost 12 bases, with 18 bases between them. The CDR3 loop is CASNNQPGSTFF. The DNA for the CDR3 is TGTGCCAGCAATAACCAGCCGGGGAGTACTTTCTTT.

This clonotype occurred many times. The V gene is TRBV12-3 or TRBV12-4, the J gene TRBJ2-1; D might be TRBD2 (6 bases). This CDR3 comprises 16 residues. Trimming took 3 bases from V and 8 from J, leaving 20 bases between them. CDR3 coding DNA: TGTGCCAGCAGTTTGAAGAGTAGGGTAGCGGAGGATGAGCAGTTCTTC. Translation: CASSLKSRVAEDEQFF.

On this clonotype: A much bigger clone sits one base away, suggesting this may be a read error. The rearrangement uses TRBV13 and TRBJ2-5, with TRBD2 identical over 7 bases. Germline V CDR1 and CDR2: PRHDT, FYEKMQ (reference sequence). CDR3 length: 14 residues. Written as DNA, the CDR3 is TGTGCCAGCAGCCCCGCCAGGGCGGGGGAGACCCAGTGCTTC. Amino acids: CASSPARAGETQCF.

This clonotype was detected only a few times. V usage is TRBV6-2 or TRBV6-3 and J usage is TRBJ2-1; D ambiguous. The germline V gene has CDR1 MNHEY and CDR2 SVGEGT. The CDR3 has 11 amino acids. Trimming pared 9 bases from V and 4 bases from J, leaving 7 bases between. CDR3 amino acids: CASTEYNEQFF. CDR3 nucleotides: TGTGCCAGTACCGAGTACAATGAGCAGTTCTTC.

The chain couples TRBV12-3 or TRBV12-4 to TRBJ2-7; 14 bases align to TRBD2. J gave up 4 bases and V 6 bases, and 11 bases lay outside the gene matches. The CDR3 is made up of 17 amino acids. CDR3 DNA: TGTGCCAGCAGCCCCCGGACTAGCGGGGGGACTAGGTACGAGCAGTACTTC. Translated: CASSPRTSGGTRYEQYF.

This clonotype was counted only a few times. This chain uses TRBV2 with TRBJ1-1; D not certain. The CDR3 has 16 amino acids. V was clipped by 5 bases and J by 0 bases, with 16 bases between them. The V gene's germline CDR1 is SNHLY and CDR2 FYNNEI. The CDR3 here is CASSPVPDRVNTEAFF. Written as DNA, the CDR3 is TGTGCCAGCAGTCCCGTCCCGGACCGAGTGAACACTGAAGCTTTCTTT.

This clonotype was detected many times. One end of the junction is discordant with germline, which a read error may explain. The chain recombines TRBV15 with TRBJ1-2; the D gene is possibly TRBD1 (5 bases). Germline CDR1 reads LNHNV; CDR2 reads YYDKDF (reference sequence). This CDR3 has 12 residues. The CDR3 bases are TGTGCCACCAGCAGGGGACTGCACGATTCCTACTTC. The encoded protein is CATSRGLHDSYF. Full variable domain (missing parts from reference TRBV15 and TRBJ1-2): DAMVIQNPRYQVTQFGKPVTLSCSQTLNHNVMYWYQQKSSQAPKLLFHYYDKDFNNEADTPDNFQSRRPNTSFCFLDIRSPGLGDTAMYLCATSRGLHDSYFGSGTRLTVV.

Remarks on this clonotype: This sequence may be a read error, since a much larger clone differs from it by one base. The genes are TRBV20-1 and TRBJ1-2; D perhaps matches TRBD1 (5 bases). The CDR3 loop spans 13 amino acids. V gave up 3 bases and J gave up 0 bases, with 8 bases separating them. Germline CDR1 and CDR2: DFQATT and SNEGSKA (reference sequence). In DNA, the CDR3 is TGCAGTGCTAGGACAGAAGCTAACTATGGCTACACCTTC. It yields the protein CSARTEANYGYTF.

This clonotype was recorded many times. CDR3 residues: CASSMGQHIYTF. As DNA, the CDR3 is TGTGCCAGTAGTATGGGGCAGCACATCTACACCTTC. The chain combines TRBV19 with TRBJ1-2, with D maybe TRBD1 (5 bases). The germline V gene encodes CDR1 LNHDA and CDR2 SQIVND (reference sequence). The CDR3 totals 12 residues. Trimming stripped 3 bases from V and 10 bases from J, with 12 bases between.

This clonotype showed up many times. The chain uses TRBV6-5 and TRBJ1-3; a weak D match, TRBD1 (5 bases). The germline V gene encodes CDR1 MNHEY and CDR2 SVGAGI. Trimming removed 5 bases from V and 9 bases from J, with 8 bases in between. This CDR3 comprises 11 residues. CDR3 sequence reads: CASSPGGTIYF. The CDR3 DNA reads TGTGCCAGCAGTCCCGGGGGCACCATATATTTT.

This clonotype was found a few times. The chain is built from TRBV6-5 and TRBJ1-6, with a weak D call TRBD1 (5 bases). The V end was cut by 6 bases, the J end by 8 bases, with 14 bases between. Germline V CDR1 and CDR2: MNHEY, SVGAGI. This CDR3 has 14 residues. CDR3 nucleotides: TGTGCCAGCAGGAGGGAGACAGATTATTCACCCCTCCACTTT. Protein product: CASRRETDYSPLHF.

The chain carries TRBV29-1 and TRBJ1-1; no clear D. Trimming removed 3 bases at V and 1 base at J, with 12 bases between. The CDR3 covers 14 residues. Looked up from germline, CDR1 is SQVTM and CDR2 is ANQGSEA. CDR3 loop: CSVDPAVTNTEAFF. In DNA form, the CDR3 reads TGCAGCGTTGACCCGGCGGTGACGAACACTGAAGCTTTCTTT.

This clonotype turned up a few times. For the CDR3, the DNA is TGTGCCAGCACCTTAGCGGGGAGCACAGATACGCAGTATTTT. The encoded protein is CASTLAGSTDTQYF. V gene TRBV28 combines with J gene TRBJ2-3; TRBD2 aligns across 8 bases. Losses at the gene ends were 7 bases for V and 0 bases for J; bases not matched to a gene: 3. The CDR3 contains 14 residues. Per the germline V gene, CDR1 is MDHEN and CDR2 is SYDVKM.